Listed below are T cell receptor beta chains from one sample, sequenced in a study of blood T cell repertoires in COVID-19. Sequenced by immunoSEQ multiplex PCR; TCRdb stores in-frame clones only, minus some. The top ten clones hold about 3.5% of a sample with 200,000 to 250,000 clones, around 90% of them seen once. Sample: PBMCs or T cells enriched from blood (not recorded which). These receptors were obtained from a woman in her twenties or thirties who had been exposed to COVID-19. CDR3s include the opening cysteine and the closing phenylalanine or tryptophan. The D gene is left open where the match is weak.

J,D,length,V,CDR3
TRBJ2-1,TRBD2,16,TRBV10-1,CASSESAGGSYNEQFF
TRBJ2-7,-,14,TRBV5-1,CASSSDSPSYEQYF
TRBJ1-2,-,15,TRBV19,CASSPMSQGGYGYTF
TRBJ2-5,-,13,TRBV30,CAWGGGEVKTQYF
TRBJ1-5,-,13,TRBV30,CAWSVGGSQPQHF
TRBJ1-4,TRBD1,16,TRBV5-8,CASSRQGAATNEKLFF
TRBJ2-1,TRBD2,16,TRBV6-4,CASSPHLAGGLGEQFF
TRBJ1-2,TRBD1,16,TRBV18,CASSPGDRPANYGYTF
TRBJ2-7,TRBD1,16,TRBV5-5,CASSWTTGQGTYEQYF
TRBJ1-1,TRBD1,12,TRBV11-2,CASSGDRRKAFF
TRBJ1-1,-,12,TRBV29-1,CSVEQGGAEAFF
TRBJ2-3,-,14,TRBV5-6,CASSLHRASDTQYF
TRBJ2-3,TRBD2,15,TRBV19,CATLASGSLTDTQYF
TRBJ2-1,TRBD1,15,TRBV30,CAWSVPTGNYNEQFF
TRBJ2-3,-,14,TRBV30,CAWSVGTSTDTQYF
TRBJ2-2,TRBD2,15,TRBV29-1,CSVRYLAGVAGELFF
TRBJ2-3,-,17,TRBV9,CASSNFYQGRGADTQYF
TRBJ1-1,TRBD1,17,TRBV28,CASSFYRADRANTEAFF
TRBJ2-5,TRBD2,14,TRBV30,CAWSVGTSGRAQYF
TRBJ2-7,TRBD1,13,TRBV12-3/TRBV12-4,CASSLQGAYEQYF
TRBJ1-5,TRBD1,15,TRBV5-4,CASSLGTAPNQPQHF
TRBJ2-3,-,13,TRBV7-9,CASSSRLADTQYF
TRBJ1-3,TRBD1,13,TRBV11-2,CASSQGALNTIYF
TRBJ1-1,TRBD1,15,TRBV27,CASSFSGRGQGEAFF
TRBJ1-6,TRBD1,15,TRBV6-5,CASSYAGTVHSPLHF
TRBJ2-1,-,14,TRBV19,CATSTGDSYNEQFF
TRBJ1-2,-,12,TRBV19,CASKDLNYGYTF
TRBJ1-4,TRBD1,14,TRBV19,CASTPGTGFGKLFF
TRBJ2-1,TRBD2,15,TRBV3-1/TRBV3-2,CASSQRLAMGNEQFF
TRBJ2-1,TRBD2,14,TRBV10-2,CASSGTRVYNEQFF
TRBJ1-3,-,13,TRBV15,CATSRPDTSTIYF
TRBJ1-1,-,14,TRBV3-1/TRBV3-2,CASSQGRRGTEAFF
TRBJ1-2,TRBD1,15,TRBV18,CASSLGTGGNYGYTF
TRBJ1-1,-,14,TRBV21-1,CASSPGHKDTEAFF
TRBJ2-7,-,13,TRBV6-5,CASSTGRVYEQYF